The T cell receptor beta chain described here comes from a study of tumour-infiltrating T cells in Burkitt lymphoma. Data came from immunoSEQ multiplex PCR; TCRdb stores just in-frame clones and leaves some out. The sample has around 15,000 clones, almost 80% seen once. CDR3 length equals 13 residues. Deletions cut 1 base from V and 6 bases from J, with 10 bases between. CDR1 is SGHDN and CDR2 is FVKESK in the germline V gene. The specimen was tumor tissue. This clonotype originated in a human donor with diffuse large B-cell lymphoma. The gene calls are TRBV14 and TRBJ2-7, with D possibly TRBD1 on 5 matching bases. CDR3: CASSQGLGREQYF. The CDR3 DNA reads TGTGCCAGCAGCCAAGGACTGGGGCGCGAGCAGTACTTC.